The rows below give T cell receptor beta chains drawn from one sample of a study of response to subunit inactivated influenza vaccine. In TCRdb, the RT-PCR reads were re-called with MiXCR into one record per CDR3 protein. The sample has approximately 490,000 distinct CDR3 sequences; 6% to 9% are singletons. Sequenced material: PBMCs from blood, taken approximately 25 months after vaccination. The receptor source for this set is a man between 50 and 70 years old who received an inactivated influenza vaccine. Both conserved end residues are part of each CDR3. Each record gives: V gene, D gene, clone size, J gene, CDR3 protein, CDR3 DNA. A D gene is named only where the DNA matches it firmly. Part of the rows lack a size; the others show once, few, many or a class for expanded clones.

TRBV30	TRBD1	few	TRBJ1-6	CAWSSGQGASPLHF	TGTGCCTGGTCCTCGGGACAGGGGGCTTCACCCCTCCACTTT
TRBV23-1	.	.	TRBJ2-3	CASSRGRGGDSTDTQYF	TGCGCCAGCAGTCGGGGCCGAGGCGGTGATAGCACAGATACGCAGTATTTT
TRBV19	.	.	TRBJ2-7	CASSIGKGEQYF	TGTGCCAGTAGTATCGGAAAGGGCGAGCAGTACTTC
TRBV29-1	TRBD1	.	TRBJ2-7	CSAGTGSYEQYF	TGCAGCGCTGGGACAGGGAGCTACGAGCAGTACTTC
TRBV20-1	.	.	TRBJ1-2	CSATQGRGYTF	TGCAGTGCAACGCAGGGAAGAGGCTACACCTTC
TRBV5-5	TRBD2	.	TRBJ2-3	CASSLMVAGVADTQYF	TGTGCCAGCAGCCTAATGGTAGCGGGGGTGGCAGATACGCAGTATTTT
TRBV5-5	.	many	TRBJ2-5	CASSLGSSKETQYF	TGTGCCAGCAGCTTGGGGAGTTCCAAAGAGACCCAGTACTTC
TRBV7-9	.	many	TRBJ2-1	CASSPNYNEQFF	TGTGCCAGCAGCCCAAACTACAATGAGCAGTTCTTC
TRBV29-1	.	many	TRBJ2-5	CSVAVFQKETQYF	TGCAGCGTGGCGGTGTTTCAGAAAGAGACCCAGTACTTC
TRBV7-9	TRBD1	many	TRBJ1-2	CASSFRDRGPRGYGYTF	TGTGCCAGCAGCTTTCGGGACAGGGGGCCGAGGGGCTATGGCTACACCTTC
TRBV7-2	TRBD1	few	TRBJ1-2	CASSGPGQGLYTF	TGTGCCAGCAGCGGACCGGGACAGGGGTTATACACCTTC
TRBV4-1	TRBD1	.	TRBJ2-3	CASSFRTGADTQYF	TGCGCCAGCAGCTTCCGGACAGGAGCAGATACGCAGTATTTT
TRBV11-2	.	.	TRBJ1-1	CASSLWGDTLTEAFF	TGTGCCAGCAGCTTATGGGGTGACACTCTCACTGAAGCTTTCTTT
TRBV12-3/TRBV12-4	.	many	TRBJ2-2	CASLAGYTGELFF	TGTGCCAGCCTGGCAGGGTACACCGGGGAGCTGTTTTTT
TRBV5-1	.	few	TRBJ2-1	CASSLLSSGSYNEQFF	TGCGCCAGCAGCTTGCTCTCCTCCGGTTCATACAATGAGCAGTTCTTC
TRBV6-2/TRBV6-3	TRBD1	.	TRBJ1-5	CASRIGQGAGNQPQHF	TGTGCCAGCAGGATCGGACAGGGGGCAGGAAACCAGCCCCAGCATTTT
TRBV10-3	TRBD1	few	TRBJ2-7	CAIKPGQGGYEQYF	TGTGCCATCAAACCGGGACAGGGGGGGTACGAGCAGTACTTC
TRBV5-1	TRBD1	few	TRBJ1-3	CASSPTGLTSGNTIYF	TGCGCCAGCAGCCCGACAGGGCTTACCTCTGGAAACACCATATATTTT
TRBV7-9	TRBD1	few	TRBJ1-2	CASSLGTGGYYGYTF	TGTGCCAGCAGCTTAGGGACAGGGGGCTACTATGGCTACACCTTC
TRBV7-2	.	many	TRBJ1-3	CASSLVGNTIYF	TGTGCCAGCAGCTTAGTAGGAAACACCATATATTTT
TRBV27	TRBD2	few	TRBJ2-7	CASSLKGLPYYEQYF	TGTGCCAGCAGTTTAAAGGGACTACCCTACTACGAGCAGTACTTC
TRBV3-1	.	.	TRBJ2-1	CASSRASVRQFF	TGTGCCAGCAGCCGGGCTAGCGTTCGGCAGTTCTTC
TRBV20-1	.	few	TRBJ2-7	CSASFRLIYEQYF	TGCAGTGCTAGTTTTAGGTTGATCTACGAGCAGTACTTC
TRBV7-9	.	few	TRBJ2-5	CASSLGGMGGETQYF	TGTGCCAGCAGCTTAGGAGGGATGGGGGGAGAGACCCAGTACTTC
TRBV5-5	TRBD1	.	TRBJ1-1	CASSLEVTGPTQAFF	TGTGCCAGCAGCTTGGAAGTGACAGGGCCTACTCAAGCTTTCTTT
TRBV5-1	TRBD1	few	TRBJ2-7	CASSSYGTGLREQYF	TGCGCCAGCAGCTCCTACGGGACAGGGCTGAGGGAGCAGTACTTC
TRBV7-2	TRBD2	many	TRBJ2-5	CASSLVGGGQETQYF	TGTGCCAGCAGCTTAGTGGGCGGGGGACAAGAGACCCAGTACTTC
TRBV7-9	TRBD1	few	TRBJ2-1	CASSLTGTGIFNEQFF	TGTGCCAGCAGCTTGACCGGGACAGGGATTTTCAATGAGCAGTTCTTC
TRBV12-3/TRBV12-4	TRBD1	.	TRBJ2-1	CASRRQGGYNEQFF	TGTGCCAGCAGACGACAGGGGGGCTACAATGAGCAGTTCTTC
TRBV7-9	.	many	TRBJ1-1	CASSYGQLNTEAFF	TGTGCCAGCAGCTACGGACAGTTGAACACTGAAGCTTTCTTT
TRBV11-1	TRBD2	few	TRBJ2-7	CASGPSPSGGDYEQYF	TGTGCCAGCGGACCCTCTCCTAGCGGGGGAGATTACGAGCAGTACTTC
TRBV28	.	many	TRBJ2-1	CASRSYNEQFF	TGTGCCAGCAGGAGTTACAATGAGCAGTTCTTC
TRBV7-2	.	many	TRBJ2-3	CASSLGSTPADTQYF	TGTGCCAGCAGCTTAGGTAGTACCCCCGCAGATACGCAGTATTTT
TRBV12-3/TRBV12-4	.	.	TRBJ2-4	CASSLPPGRKNIQYF	TGTGCCAGCAGTTTACCCCCGGGACGGAAAAACATTCAGTACTTC
TRBV20-1	.	.	TRBJ2-5	CSASRATQETQYF	TGCAGTGCTAGCAGGGCTACCCAAGAGACCCAGTACTTC
TRBV12-3/TRBV12-4	.	few	TRBJ2-7	CASSLGQTSRSAYEQYF	TGTGCCAGCAGTTTAGGCCAAACGTCCAGGTCCGCCTACGAGCAGTACTTC
TRBV7-8	.	.	TRBJ2-3	CASSFTGSTSTDTQYF	TGTGCCAGCAGCTTCACAGGCTCAACTAGCACAGATACGCAGTATTTC
TRBV7-9	TRBD1	few	TRBJ1-2	CASSPEQGAFGYTF	TGTGCCAGCAGCCCGGAGCAGGGGGCGTTCGGCTACACCTTC
TRBV6-2/TRBV6-3	TRBD2	few	TRBJ2-1	CASSPIFSGGASRSYNEQFF	TGTGCCAGCAGTCCTATTTTTAGCGGGGGTGCCAGCCGATCCTACAATGAGCAGTTCTTC
TRBV10-3	TRBD1	few	TRBJ1-6	CAISETGGNSPLHF	TGTGCCATCAGTGAGACAGGGGGTAATTCACCCCTCCACTTT
TRBV5-1	.	many	TRBJ2-1	CASSYSGAYNEQFF	TGCGCCAGCAGCTATTCCGGGGCGTACAATGAGCAGTTCTTC
TRBV12-3/TRBV12-4	.	many	TRBJ1-2	CASSNQGLGYTF	TGTGCCAGCAGTAATCAGGGGCTTGGCTACACCTTC
TRBV18	TRBD1	.	TRBJ2-7	CASSPGTGIPYF	TGTGCCAGCTCACCCGGGACAGGGATCCCGTACTTC
TRBV20-1	TRBD2	many	TRBJ2-3	CSARPTTSGTDTQYF	TGCAGTGCTAGACCCACGACTAGCGGCACAGATACGCAGTATTTT
TRBV28	TRBD2	few	TRBJ2-5	CASSLESSGRETQYF	TGTGCCAGCAGTTTAGAGTCTAGCGGGAGAGAGACCCAGTACTTC
TRBV2	TRBD1	few	TRBJ1-2	CASSAWTGAGYTF	TGTGCCAGCAGTGCTTGGACAGGGGCTGGCTACACCTTC
TRBV12-3/TRBV12-4	TRBD1	few	TRBJ2-3	CASRPTTGVRTDTQYF	TGTGCCAGCAGGCCCACGACAGGGGTGAGAACAGATACGCAGTATTTT
TRBV28	.	.	TRBJ1-1	CASSPSGNAFF	TGTGCCAGCAGCCCGTCAGGGAATGCTTTCTTT
TRBV12-3/TRBV12-4	TRBD1	few	TRBJ2-2	CASSPGGSDGELFF	TGTGCCAGCAGCCCAGGGGGCTCGGACGGGGAGCTGTTTTTT
TRBV12-3/TRBV12-4	.	.	TRBJ1-2	CASSHGAYGYTF	TGTGCCAGCAGCCACGGTGCCTATGGCTACACCTTC
TRBV9	.	.	TRBJ2-3	CASSSGTLSTDTQYF	TGTGCCAGCAGCTCCGGGACACTTAGCACAGATACGCAGTATTTT
TRBV20-1	TRBD2	few	TRBJ2-3	CSARIFGTSGEGTDTQYF	TGCAGTGCTAGGATATTCGGGACTAGCGGGGAGGGCACAGATACGCAGTATTTT
TRBV28	.	few	TRBJ1-1	CASSSAGGRAFF	TGTGCCAGCAGTTCTGCCGGGGGTAGGGCTTTCTTT